This T cell receptor (beta chain) originates from a study of control samples from healthy donors and cancer patients. In this sample, this clone turned up once. Using immunoSEQ multiplex PCR, the repertoire was profiled, and TCRdb retains in-frame clones only, with some absent. The sample has tens of thousands of clones, around 94% seen once. The V end was cut by 0 bases, the J end by 4 bases, with 8 bases between. In germline, CDR1 is KGHDR, CDR2 SFDVKD. The CDR3 is 14 residues long. The rearrangement links TRBV24-1 to TRBJ1-2, with D uncertain. Sequenced material: blood. This receptor was identified in a man in his thirties or forties in good health. This CDR3 reads CATSDLPQSYGYTF. The CDR3, as DNA: TGTGCCACCAGTGATTTGCCCCAGTCCTATGGCTACACCTTC.